Reported below is one T cell receptor (beta chain). Using immunoSEQ multiplex PCR, the repertoire was profiled, and TCRdb retains in-frame clones only, with some absent. The profile covers 390,000 or so clones, with around 90% appearing a single time and 6% to 7% taken by the ten largest. The data stem from a study of control samples from healthy donors and cancer patients. The CDR3 is made up of 12 amino acids. V lost 3 bases and J lost 2, with 2 bases in between. The TCR comes from a man aged 35-49 years with head and neck cancer. Sequencing input: PBMCs. This rearrangement joins TRBV12-3 or TRBV12-4 to TRBJ2-4; D gene unclear. The CDR3 loop is CASSFSKNIQYF. The DNA for the CDR3 is TGTGCCAGCAGTTTTTCCAAAAACATTCAGTACTTC.